What follows describes a single T cell receptor (beta chain). Its cognate antigen is unknown. This entry belongs to a study of T-cell reconstitution after alpha-beta-depleted transplantation in children. Study results and caveats: From newly produced T cells came most of the T-cell counts and diversity one year after transplant. Several patients had high TCRbeta diversity at day 60; it came from surviving recipient T cells and thymic progenitors. Several hundred expanded graft clones reportedly were the source of alpha-beta T cells about two months after transplant.

V was trimmed by 3 bases and J by 4 bases, leaving 23 bases between them. The CDR3 covers 18 residues. As it was prepared, the TCRbeta library received unique molecular identifiers. From the PCR reads, TCRdb called clonotypes with MiXCR, one entry per CDR3 protein. Of just under 250,000 distinct CDR3 sequences in the sample, roughly a quarter were seen once. The specimen comprised PBMCs, sampled before TCRalphabeta/CD19-depleted stem cell transplant. This receptor was taken from a girl aged 2-10 years with Fanconi anemia, due to receive a stem cell transplant. The chain is built from TRBV12-3 or TRBV12-4 and TRBJ2-3, with D perhaps given as TRBD1 or TRBD2 (5 bases each). The CDR3 DNA sequence: TGTGCCAGCAGTTTTCAAAAGGGTTGGGGGTCCATGGCAGATACGCAGTATTTT. Its translation is CASSFQKGWGSMADTQYF.